This is a list of T cell receptor beta chains from one sample in a study of cytomegalovirus exposure and HLA in healthy donors. Repertoires were generated with immunoSEQ multiplex PCR, while TCRdb's copy carries only in-frame clones and drops some. The sample has tens of thousands of clones, about two thirds seen once. Specimen: PBMCs. The receptors were gathered from a woman aged 40 to 55 in good health and CMV-seropositive. The CDR3 runs from the conserved cysteine through the conserved F or W. The order of the fields is D gene, clone size, V gene, CDR3 length, J gene, CDR3 protein, CDR3 DNA. A D gene is named only where the DNA matches it firmly. A row's size may be missing; if present it is once, few, many or a size class.

.	few	TRBV7-2	14	TRBJ2-7	CASSRGGLAYEQYF	TGTGCCAGCAGCAGGGGGGGGCTTGCCTACGAGCAGTACTTC
TRBD1	.	TRBV5-6	16	TRBJ1-5	CASSQRDRGDNQPQHF	TGTGCCAGCAGCCAAAGAGACAGGGGCGACAATCAGCCCCAGCATTTT
.	few	TRBV20-1	11	TRBJ2-1	CSAQLYGEQFF	TGCAGTGCTCAACTCTACGGTGAGCAGTTCTTC
TRBD1	.	TRBV6-5	15	TRBJ1-6	CASSQTGGVYSPLHF	TGTGCCAGCAGTCAGACAGGGGGAGTATATTCACCCCTCCACTTT
TRBD1	.	TRBV6-6	16	TRBJ1-2	CASSYFGQGGLYGYTF	TGTGCCAGCAGTTACTTTGGACAGGGAGGGCTATATGGCTACACCTTC
TRBD2	.	TRBV9	16	TRBJ2-3	CASSEGTSGFTDTQYF	TGTGCCAGCAGCGAGGGGACTAGCGGCTTCACAGATACGCAGTATTTT
.	few	TRBV2	11	TRBJ2-7	CASSVSDEQYF	TGTGCCAGCAGTGTTTCGGACGAGCAGTACTTC
TRBD1	.	TRBV5-1	17	TRBJ1-2	CASSIRDREGPNYGYTF	TGCGCCAGCAGCATCAGGGACAGGGAAGGGCCTAACTATGGCTACACCTTC
.	.	TRBV5-1	14	TRBJ2-3	CASSQGQNTDTQYF	TGCGCCAGCAGCCAGGGACAAAACACAGATACGCAGTATTTT
.	.	TRBV10-3	13	TRBJ2-3	CAIAGLPTDTQYF	TGTGCCATCGCGGGACTCCCCACAGATACGCAGTATTTT
TRBD1	.	TRBV7-6	15	TRBJ1-1	CASSSRQGMNTEAFF	TGTGCCAGCAGCTCCCGACAGGGAATGAACACTGAAGCTTTCTTT
.	.	TRBV11-3	16	TRBJ1-3	CASSLDQAVPGNTIYF	TGTGCCAGCAGCTTAGATCAGGCCGTGCCTGGAAACACCATATATTTT
TRBD1	once	TRBV2	13	TRBJ1-1	CASRDRVFSEAFF	TGTGCCTCCAGGGACAGGGTTTTCTCTGAAGCTTTCTTT
.	.	TRBV5-5	14	TRBJ1-5	CASSFLSGNQPQHF	TGTGCCAGCAGCTTTCTCTCCGGCAATCAGCCCCAGCATTTT
TRBD1	.	TRBV6-1	14	TRBJ1-1	CASSERGGDREAFF	TGTGCCAGCAGTGAAAGGGGTGGGGACAGGGAAGCTTTCTTT
TRBD1	few	TRBV5-1	14	TRBJ2-3	CASSAGQGTDTQYF	TGCGCCAGCAGCGCTGGACAGGGCACAGATACGCAGTATTTT
.	.	TRBV6-6	13	TRBJ1-1	CASSYGHSTEAFF	TGTGCCAGCAGTTACGGGCATAGCACTGAAGCTTTCTTT
TRBD1	.	TRBV5-1	13	TRBJ2-5	CASSLEGAETQYF	TGCGCCAGCAGCTTGGAGGGGGCGGAGACCCAGTACTTC
.	.	TRBV10-2	15	TRBJ2-7	CASRGSGGLNYEQYF	TGCGCCAGCAGAGGCTCCGGGGGGCTCAACTACGAGCAGTACTTC
.	few	TRBV10-3	14	TRBJ2-3	CAISEGLGTDTQYF	TGTGCCATCAGTGAGGGGCTTGGCACAGATACGCAGTATTTT
.	.	TRBV29-1	14	TRBJ1-2	CSVGEPTGGSGYTF	TGCAGCGTTGGCGAACCGACCGGGGGAAGTGGCTACACCTTC
.	.	TRBV7-6	14	TRBJ1-4	CASSPPLGAEKLFF	TGTGCCAGCAGCCCGCCCTTAGGGGCCGAAAAACTGTTTTTT
TRBD1	.	TRBV5-4	12	TRBJ1-1	CASSGGDREAFF	TGTGCCAGCAGCGGCGGGGACAGGGAAGCTTTCTTT
.	.	TRBV7-9	13	TRBJ1-1	CASSSNMNTEAFF	TGTGCCAGCAGCTCGAACATGAACACTGAAGCTTTCTTT
TRBD1	few	TRBV9	16	TRBJ1-4	CASSEDDRGANEKLFF	TGTGCCAGCAGCGAAGACGACAGGGGGGCTAATGAAAAACTGTTTTTT
TRBD1	.	TRBV6-5	14	TRBJ1-1	CASSSHTTGQEAFF	TGTGCCAGCAGTTCCCACACGACAGGGCAGGAGGCTTTCTTT
.	.	TRBV30	13	TRBJ1-2	CAWSPREDYGYTF	TGTGCCTGGAGTCCCCGGGAGGACTATGGCTACACCTTC